These 7 T cell receptor beta chains share one sample of origin, sequenced in a study of siplizumab effects on memory and regulatory T cells. Some clones are missing from TCRdb's copy, which holds only in-frame ones; the method was immunoSEQ multiplex PCR. The table records under 85,000 clones, over 75% of them present only once. Sequencing input: Tregs sorted from blood. Receptor source: a human donor in good health.

The chain links TRBV15 to TRBJ1-1; D is perhaps TRBD1 (6 bases). CDR1 is LNHNV, CDR2 YYDKDF, per germline (reference sequence). This CDR3 is 14 amino acids long. V was trimmed by 3 bases and J by 1 base, leaving 9 bases between them. The CDR3 DNA sequence: TGTGCCACCAGCAGGGGGGACACGAACACTGAAGCTTTCTTT. Protein product: CATSRGDTNTEAFF.

The V gene is TRBV6-1, the J gene TRBJ1-1, with D possibly matching TRBD1 (6 bases). Trimming shortened V by 4 bases and J by 4 bases, and 10 bases separated the two germline ends. This CDR3 is 13 amino acids long. CDR1 is MNHNS, CDR2 SASEGT, per germline. As DNA, the CDR3 is TGTGCCAGCAGTGCAACAGGGCTCACTGAAGCTTTCTTT. This codes for CASSATGLTEAFF.

V gene TRBV5-1 combines with J gene TRBJ1-1; 7 bases align to TRBD1. The V and J ends lost 4 bases and 1 base, in that order; junction bases with no gene match: 7. Germline loops: CDR1 SGHRS, CDR2 YFSETQ. The CDR3 is made up of 15 amino acids. The DNA for the CDR3 is TGCGCCAGCAGCGGAAAGGGGGCGGCGAACACTGAAGCTTTCTTT. It is translated as CASSGKGAANTEAFF.

This chain joins TRBV5-1 and TRBJ2-5; D remains ambiguous. The germline V and J ends were trimmed by 0 bases and 3 bases, with 6 bases remaining between them. Germline V CDR1 and CDR2: SGHRS, YFSETQ. This CDR3 region has 13 residues. The CDR3 here is CASSLALEETQYF. CDR3 coding DNA: TGCGCCAGCAGCTTGGCCCTAGAAGAGACCCAGTACTTC.

The chain employs TRBV7-9 and TRBJ1-1; no clear D gene. Germline-derived CDR1 and CDR2 are SEHNR and FQNEAQ (reference sequence). This CDR3 spans 12 amino acids. V was clipped by 5 bases and J by 1 base, with 5 bases between them. The CDR3, as DNA: TGTGCCAGCAGCCCTAGGAACACTGAAGCTTTCTTT. It codes for CASSPRNTEAFF.

This chain joins TRBV19 and TRBJ1-5, with TRBD1 matching over 7 bases. The length of the CDR3 is 16 residues. Germline trimming cut 5 bases from V and 4 bases from J; bases unmatched to any gene: 11. The germline gives CDR1 LNHDA, CDR2 SQIVND (reference sequence). CDR3 sequence reads: CASSPRGAGGNQPQHF. The CDR3 DNA reads TGTGCCAGTAGTCCCCGAGGGGCAGGGGGGAATCAGCCCCAGCATTTT.

The rearrangement links TRBV27 to TRBJ2-7; D assignment may be TRBD1 or TRBD2 (5 bases each). The CDR3 consists of 14 residues. V gave up 5 bases and J gave up 1 base, with 12 bases separating them. The germline CDR1 and CDR2 sequences are MNHEY and SMNVEV (reference sequence). The CDR3 sequence is CASSLRDGSYEQYF. As DNA, the CDR3 is TGTGCCAGCAGTCTCCGGGACGGATCCTACGAGCAGTACTTC.